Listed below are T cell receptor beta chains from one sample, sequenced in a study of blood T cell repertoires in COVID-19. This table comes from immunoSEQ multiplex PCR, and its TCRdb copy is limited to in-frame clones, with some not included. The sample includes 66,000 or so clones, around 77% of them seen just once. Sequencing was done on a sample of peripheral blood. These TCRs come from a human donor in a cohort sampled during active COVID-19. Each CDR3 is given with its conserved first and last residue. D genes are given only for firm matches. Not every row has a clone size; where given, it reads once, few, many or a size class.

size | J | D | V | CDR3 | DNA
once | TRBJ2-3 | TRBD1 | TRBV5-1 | CASSAGQVYTDTQYF | TGCGCCAGCAGCGCCGGACAGGTCTACACAGATACGCAGTATTTT
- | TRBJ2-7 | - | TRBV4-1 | CASSQDPPKTTSGRHEQYF | TGCGCCAGCAGCCAAGATCCCCCTAAGACTACCTCAGGTCGGCACGAGCAGTACTTC
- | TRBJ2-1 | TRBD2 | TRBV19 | CASSILAGGPVSYNEQFF | TGTGCCAGTAGTATACTAGCGGGAGGGCCGGTATCCTACAATGAGCAGTTCTTC
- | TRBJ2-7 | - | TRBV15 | CATSRGRSGVSDEQYF | TGTGCCACCAGCAGAGGGCGGTCGGGAGTTAGCGACGAGCAGTACTTC
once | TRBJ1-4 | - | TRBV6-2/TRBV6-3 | CASSSARTATNEKLFF | TGTGCCAGCAGCTCAGCTCGGACAGCAACTAATGAAAAACTGTTTTTT
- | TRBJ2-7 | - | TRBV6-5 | CASSSIQTNSYEQYF | TGTGCCAGCAGCAGTATCCAGACTAACTCCTACGAGCAGTACTTC
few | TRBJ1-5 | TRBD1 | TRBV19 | CASSIGTGTNQPQHF | TGTGCCAGTAGTATAGGGACAGGGACTAATCAGCCCCAGCATTTT
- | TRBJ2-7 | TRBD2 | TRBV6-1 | CASSEGPSGPEQYF | TGTGCCAGCAGTGAGGGGCCTAGCGGGCCGGAGCAGTACTTC
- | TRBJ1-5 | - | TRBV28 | CASSTNDRNNQPQHF | TGTGCCAGCAGTACAAATGACAGGAACAATCAGCCCCAGCATTTT
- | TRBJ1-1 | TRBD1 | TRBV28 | CASRDSEMNTEAFF | TGTGCCAGTCGGGACAGCGAAATGAACACTGAAGCTTTCTTT
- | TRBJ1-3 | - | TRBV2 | CASSRDMAGSGNTIYF | TGTGCCAGCAGTAGGGACATGGCGGGCTCTGGAAACACCATATATTTT
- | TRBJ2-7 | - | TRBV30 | CAWSVVSQRFPYEQYF | TGTGCCTGGAGTGTTGTAAGCCAACGTTTCCCCTACGAGCAGTACTTC
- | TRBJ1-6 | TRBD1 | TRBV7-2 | CASRRTPGQGIPPLHF | TGTGCCAGCAGAAGAACACCGGGACAGGGAATCCCCCCCCTCCACTTT
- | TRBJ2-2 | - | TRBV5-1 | CASSLDVASRNTGELFF | TGCGCCAGCAGCTTGGACGTGGCTAGCAGAAACACCGGGGAGCTGTTTTTT
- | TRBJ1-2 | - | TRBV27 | CASSPTLGASGYTF | TGTGCCAGCAGCCCAACCTTGGGGGCAAGTGGCTACACCTTC
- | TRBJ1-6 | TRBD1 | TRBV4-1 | CASSQSTGDNSPLHF | TGCGCCAGCAGCCAATCGACAGGGGATAATTCACCCCTCCACTTT
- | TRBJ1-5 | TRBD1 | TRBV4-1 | CASSQDTGGAENQPQHF | TGCGCCAGCAGCCAAGATACAGGGGGGGCAGAAAATCAGCCCCAGCATTTT
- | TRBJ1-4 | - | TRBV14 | CASSQVRLANEKLFF | TGTGCCAGCAGCCAAGTCCGGTTGGCTAATGAAAAACTGTTTTTT
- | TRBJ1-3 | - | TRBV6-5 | CASSPGGNTIYF | TGTGCCAGCAGCCCCGGGGGAAACACCATATATTTT
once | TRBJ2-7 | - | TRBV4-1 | CASSQVGGTHEQYF | TGCGCCAGCAGCCAAGTCGGCGGGACGCACGAGCAGTACTTC
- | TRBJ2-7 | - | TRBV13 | CASSPTGFHEQYF | TGTGCCAGCAGCCCCACAGGGTTTCACGAGCAGTACTTC
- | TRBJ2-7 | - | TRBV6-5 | CASSPGQSYEQYF | TGTGCCAGCAGTCCCGGACAGTCCTACGAGCAGTACTTC
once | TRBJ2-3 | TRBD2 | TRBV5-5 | CASSGASGNTDTQYF | TGTGCCAGCAGCGGGGCTAGCGGGAACACAGATACGCAGTATTTT
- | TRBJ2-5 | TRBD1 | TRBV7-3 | CASSRTGTKQETQYF | TGTGCCAGCAGTCGGACAGGGACGAAGCAAGAGACCCAGTACTTC
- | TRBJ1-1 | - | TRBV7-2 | CASSQRQLEAFF | TGTGCCAGCAGTCAAAGACAGTTAGAAGCTTTCTTT
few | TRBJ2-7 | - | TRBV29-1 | CSVEREPPPPYEQYF | TGCAGCGTTGAACGGGAACCTCCGCCCCCCTACGAGCAGTACTTC
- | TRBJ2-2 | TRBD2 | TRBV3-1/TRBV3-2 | CASSLRTSGLNTGELFF | TGTGCCAGCAGCCTAAGGACTAGCGGATTAAACACCGGGGAGCTGTTTTTT
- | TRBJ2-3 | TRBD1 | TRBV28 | CASSLTGGLDTQYF | TGTGCCAGCAGTTTGACAGGGGGCCTAGATACGCAGTATTTT
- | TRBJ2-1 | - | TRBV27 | CASRPLVNNEQFF | TGTGCCAGCAGGCCGCTAGTAAACAATGAGCAGTTCTTC
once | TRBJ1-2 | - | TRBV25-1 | CASRKGGFLGYTF | TGTGCCAGCAGAAAGGGGGGGTTTCTTGGCTACACCTTC
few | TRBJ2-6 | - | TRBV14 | CASSQRRTGANVLTF | TGTGCCAGCAGCCAACGCAGAACTGGGGCCAACGTCCTGACTTTC
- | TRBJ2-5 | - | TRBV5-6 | CASSPPTKETQYF | TGTGCCAGCAGCCCCCCTACTAAAGAGACCCAGTACTTC
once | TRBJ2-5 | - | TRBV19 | CASSIPGIQETQYF | TGTGCCAGTAGTATCCCCGGGATCCAAGAGACCCAGTACTTC
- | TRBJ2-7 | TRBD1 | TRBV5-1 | CASSSEGATIDEQYF | TGCGCCAGCAGCTCCGAGGGGGCTACTATTGACGAGCAGTACTTC
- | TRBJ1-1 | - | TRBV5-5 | CASSLSRNTEAFF | TGTGCCAGCAGCTTGAGTAGGAACACTGAAGCTTTCTTT
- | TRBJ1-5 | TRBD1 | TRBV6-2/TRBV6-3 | CASSLPDRDVQPQHF | TGTGCCAGCAGTTTGCCGGACAGGGATGTCCAGCCCCAGCATTTT
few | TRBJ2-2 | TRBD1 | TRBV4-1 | CASSKTGTGVFRELFF | TGCGCCAGCAGCAAAACCGGGACAGGGGTGTTCAGGGAGCTGTTTTTT
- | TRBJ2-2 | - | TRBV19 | CASSNRRTGELFF | TGTGCCAGTAGTAACAGACGGACCGGGGAGCTGTTTTTT
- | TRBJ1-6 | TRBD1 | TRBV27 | CASSTRDRGYNSPLHF | TGTGCCAGCAGTACGAGGGACAGGGGATATAATTCACCCCTCCACTTT
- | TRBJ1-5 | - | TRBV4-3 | CASSQEGGGGNQPQHF | TGCGCCAGCAGCCAAGAGGGGGGTGGTGGCAATCAGCCCCAGCATTTT
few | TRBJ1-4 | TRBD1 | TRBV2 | CASRLGTGVEKLFF | TGTGCCAGCCGCCTTGGGACAGGGGTCGAAAAACTGTTTTTT
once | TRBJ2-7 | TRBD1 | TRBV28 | CASSSPRQGNEQYF | TGTGCCAGCAGTTCCCCACGACAGGGCAACGAGCAGTACTTC
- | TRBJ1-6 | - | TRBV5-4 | CASSLGGGYNSPLHF | TGTGCCAGCAGCTTGGGAGGGGGCTATAATTCACCCCTCCACTTT
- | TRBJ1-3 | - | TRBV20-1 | CSARQGNTIYF | TGCAGTGCTAGACAAGGAAACACCATATATTTT
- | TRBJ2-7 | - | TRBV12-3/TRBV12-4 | CASSHSDYEQYF | TGTGCCAGCAGTCACAGTGACTACGAGCAGTACTTC
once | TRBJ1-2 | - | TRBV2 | CASSDRDFRTF | TGTGCCAGCAGTGACCGGGACTTTCGAACCTTC
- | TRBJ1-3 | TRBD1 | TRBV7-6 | CASSLGQGVGSGNTIYF | TGTGCCAGCAGCTTAGGACAGGGTGTCGGCTCTGGAAACACCATATATTTT
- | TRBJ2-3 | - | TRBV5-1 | CASSLGRGSTDTQYF | TGCGCCAGCAGCTTGGGCAGAGGGAGCACAGATACGCAGTATTTT
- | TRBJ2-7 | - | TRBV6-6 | CASAEGGSYEQYF | TGTGCCAGCGCAGAGGGCGGATCCTACGAGCAGTACTTC